The entry that follows covers one T cell receptor beta chain sequence. Its antigen is still unknown. Between the trimmed V and J ends, which lost 0 bases and 4 bases, there was a span of 13 bases. Germline CDR1 SGHNT, CDR2 YYREEE (reference sequence). The CDR3 is 15 residues long. This sample is part of a study of shared clonotypes between healthy human individuals. Study results and caveats: Having only a few donors restricted how much genetic and exposure-history diversity was captured.

TCRdb keeps only in-frame clones here, not all; method: immunoSEQ multiplex PCR. Counted here are more than 450,000 clones, 70% to 80% occurring once; the ten biggest clones make up 10% to 15%. The V and J genes are TRBV5-4 and TRBJ1-1; a possible D gene is TRBD1 (6 bases). The sample taken for sequencing was PBMCs. This TCR came from a woman between 40 and 55 years old in good health. Some clones in this sample may be carry-over from other donors' samples. CDR3 protein: CASSLDAVGATEAFF. The DNA of the CDR3 is TGTGCCAGCAGCTTGGATGCGGTGGGGGCCACTGAAGCTTTCTTT.